This TCR beta chain came from a study of identical twins. There were only healthy Caucasians among the donors. The sample holds a few counts of this clonotype. Its antigen is unidentified. TCRdb used MiXCR to reprocess the 5' RACE reads, holding one entry per CDR3 protein. The sample lists about 570,000 distinct CDR3 sequences; 9% to 10% were seen once. General observations from the study: Out-of-frame alpha sequences shared by twins showed excess low generation probability. Abundant beta clonotypes from cord blood bore fewer insertions; memory repertoires lacked this pattern.

V lost 5 bases and J 4 bases, leaving 12 bases between the germline ends. The CDR3 contains 14 residues. Germline-derived CDR1 and CDR2 are LGHDT and YNNKEL (reference sequence). These sequences were also reported in another study, on yellow fever vaccine responses in identical twins.

V is TRBV3-1 and J is TRBJ2-1; D is uncertain. Sequenced: PBMCs. This sequence originates from a woman younger than 35 in good health. The CDR3 loop reads CASSLRQSYNEQFF. The CDR3 DNA is TGTGCCAGCAGCTTAAGGCAAAGTTACAATGAGCAGTTCTTC.